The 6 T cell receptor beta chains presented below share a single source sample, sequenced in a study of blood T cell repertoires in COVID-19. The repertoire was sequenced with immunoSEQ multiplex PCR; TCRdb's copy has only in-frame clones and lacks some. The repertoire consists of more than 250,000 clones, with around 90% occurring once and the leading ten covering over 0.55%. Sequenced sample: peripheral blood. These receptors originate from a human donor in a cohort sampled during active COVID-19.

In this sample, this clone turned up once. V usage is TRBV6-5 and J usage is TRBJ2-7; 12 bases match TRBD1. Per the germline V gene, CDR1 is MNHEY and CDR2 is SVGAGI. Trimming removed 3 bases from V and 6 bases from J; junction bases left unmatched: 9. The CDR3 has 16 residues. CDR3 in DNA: TGTGCCAGCAGTTATGAGACGGGACAGGGGGCCGCCGAGCAGTACTTC. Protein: CASSYETGQGAAEQYF.

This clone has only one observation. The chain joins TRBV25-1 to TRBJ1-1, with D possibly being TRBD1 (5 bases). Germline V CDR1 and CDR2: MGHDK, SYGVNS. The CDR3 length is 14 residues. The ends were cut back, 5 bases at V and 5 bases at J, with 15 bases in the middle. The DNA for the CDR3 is TGTGCCAGCAGTTATTGGGGGGAGAGGACTGAAGCTTTCTTT. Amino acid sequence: CASSYWGERTEAFF. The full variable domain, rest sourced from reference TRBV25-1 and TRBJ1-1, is EADIYQTPRYLVIGTGKKITLECSQTMGHDKMYWYQQDPGMELHLIHYSYGVNSTEKGDLSSESTVSRIRTEHFPLTLESARPSHTSQYLCASSYWGERTEAFFGQGTRLTVV.

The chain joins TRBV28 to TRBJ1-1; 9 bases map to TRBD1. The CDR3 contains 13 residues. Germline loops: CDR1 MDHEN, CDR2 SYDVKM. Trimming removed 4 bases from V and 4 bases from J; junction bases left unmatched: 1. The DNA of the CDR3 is TGTGCCAGCAGTTCGACAGGGGGCACTGAAGCTTTCTTT. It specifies CASSSTGGTEAFF.

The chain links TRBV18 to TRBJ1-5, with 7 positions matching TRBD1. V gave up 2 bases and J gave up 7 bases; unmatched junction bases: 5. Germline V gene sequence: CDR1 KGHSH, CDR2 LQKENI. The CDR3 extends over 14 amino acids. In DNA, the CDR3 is TGTGCCAGCTCACCAGAGACAGGGAACCAGCCCCAGCATTTT. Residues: CASSPETGNQPQHF.

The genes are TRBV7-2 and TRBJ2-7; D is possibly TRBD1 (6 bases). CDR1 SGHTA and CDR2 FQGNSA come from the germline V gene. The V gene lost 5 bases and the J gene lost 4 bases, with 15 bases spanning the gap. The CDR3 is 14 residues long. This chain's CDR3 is CASSPGQLFYEQYF. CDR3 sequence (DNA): TGTGCCAGCAGCCCCGGACAGTTATTTTACGAGCAGTACTTC.

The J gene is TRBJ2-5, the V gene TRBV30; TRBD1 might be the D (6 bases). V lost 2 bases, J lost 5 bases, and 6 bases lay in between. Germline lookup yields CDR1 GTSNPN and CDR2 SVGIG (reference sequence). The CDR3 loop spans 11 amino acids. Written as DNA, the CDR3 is TGTGCCTGGAGTCAGGGGGAGACCCAGTACTTC. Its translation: CAWSQGETQYF.